Below, 27 T cell receptor beta chains from the same sample are listed, as sequenced in a study of blood T cell repertoires in COVID-19. TCRdb's copy holds only in-frame clones and misses some; the assay was immunoSEQ multiplex PCR. The data contain about 100,000 clones, 75% to 95% of them singletons. The sample comprised peripheral blood. The receptors stem from a man over 45 with acute or convalescent COVID-19.

Comments on this clone: The CDR3 end shows no conserved phenylalanine or tryptophan, and so a read error is likely. It is unclear where the CDR3 begins or ends on the DNA, so no DNA is shown, and the CDR3 is as TCRdb lists it. The chain recombines TRBV7-9 with TRBJ2-3; the table's D call, TRBD2, was not checked against the DNA. Per germline, CDR1 SEHNR and CDR2 FQNEAQ (reference sequence). The CDR3 is 12 residues long, counting both termini. The CDR3 spells CASSRSSRDFGL.

The chain combines TRBV13 with TRBJ1-6; 10 nucleotides match TRBD1. The ends lost 6 bases at V and 0 bases at J; junction bases unmatched: 8. The CDR3 runs to 18 residues. Germline-derived CDR1 and CDR2 are PRHDT and FYEKMQ (reference sequence). The chain's CDR3 is CASRRQDRGSSYNSPLHF. The DNA for the CDR3 is TGTGCCAGCAGACGACAGGACAGGGGGAGCTCCTATAATTCACCCCTCCACTTT.

The chain combines TRBV9 with TRBJ2-3; 15 bases map to TRBD2. Germline values: CDR1 SGDLS, CDR2 YYNGEE. Germline trimming cut 4 bases from V and 0 bases from J; bases unmatched to any gene: 12. The CDR3 is 20 residues long. The CDR3 nucleotides read TGTGCCAGCAGCCCCCGGGTCGGACTAGCGGGAGGGTGGAGCACAGATACGCAGTATTTT. It encodes CASSPRVGLAGGWSTDTQYF.

The rearrangement links TRBV12-3 or TRBV12-4 to TRBJ1-2; no clear D. Deletions cut 1 base from V and 4 bases from J, with 7 bases between. CDR3 length: 13 residues. The CDR3 bases are TGTGCCAGCAGTTTAGGAGGCCTCTATGGCTACACCTTC. It codes for CASSLGGLYGYTF.

The chain uses TRBV7-2 and TRBJ1-2; 7 nucleotides line up with TRBD1. The CDR3 length is 14 residues. Germline V CDR1 and CDR2: SGHTA, FQGNSA. V gave up 1 base and J gave up 8 bases; unmatched junction bases: 7. The CDR3 DNA reads as TGTGCCAGCAGCTTAGGGACAGGTCCACGAGGCTACACCTTC. Protein: CASSLGTGPRGYTF.

This chain uses TRBV29-1 with TRBJ1-2, with D maybe TRBD1 (5 bases). Germline V gene lookup returns CDR1 SQVTM and CDR2 ANQGSEA. V lost 6 bases and J 5 bases, leaving 16 bases between the germline ends. This CDR3 is built from 13 residues. CDR3 in amino acids: CSVAIRDYYGYTF. CDR3 nucleotides: TGCAGCGTCGCGATACGGGACTATTATGGCTACACCTTC.

This chain uses TRBV7-2 with TRBJ2-5; 11 nucleotides agree with TRBD2. V was clipped by 8 bases and J by 6 bases; unmatched bases: 8. CDR1 SGHTA and CDR2 FQGNSA come from the germline V gene. This CDR3 has 14 amino acids. The CDR3: CASLAGGSEKTQYF. In DNA form, the CDR3 reads TGTGCCAGCCTAGCGGGAGGTTCGGAAAAGACCCAGTACTTC.

V gene TRBV24-1 combines with J gene TRBJ2-1; 16 nucleotides line up with TRBD2. The CDR3 is 21 amino acids. Trimming removed 7 bases from V and 2 bases from J; junction bases left unmatched: 16. CDR1 is KGHDR, CDR2 SFDVKD, per germline. The CDR3 nucleotides are TGTGCCACCAGCGAACACCAACTAGGGACTAGCGGGAGGGCGGCCTACAATGAGCAGTTCTTC. Protein: CATSEHQLGTSGRAAYNEQFF.

The CDR3 nucleotides read TGTGCCAGCAGTTCTGACAGGGGCCTCTCCTACAATGAGCAGTTCTTC. Translating gives CASSSDRGLSYNEQFF. This sequence joins TRBV28 and TRBJ2-1; 8 nucleotides align to TRBD1. CDR1 and CDR2 from the germline V gene are MDHEN and SYDVKM. This CDR3 comprises 16 residues. The junction had 5 bases not matched to a gene; V was cut back by 4 bases and J by 0 bases.

The J gene is TRBJ2-5, the V gene TRBV19, with 7 bases fitting TRBD1. CDR1 is LNHDA, CDR2 SQIVND, per germline (reference sequence). Trimming took 4 bases from V and 5 from J; bases not matched to a gene: 7. CDR3 size: 14 residues. CDR3 sequence reads: CASSTQGTGETQYF. CDR3 bases: TGTGCCAGTAGTACACAGGGGACGGGGGAGACCCAGTACTTC. The full variable domain, with the rest looked up from reference TRBV19 and TRBJ2-5, is DGGITQSPKYLFRKEGQNVTLSCEQNLNHDAMYWYRQDPGQGLRLIYYSQIVNDFQKGDIAEGYSVSREKKESFPLTVTSAQKNPTAFYLCASSTQGTGETQYFGPGTRLLVL.

The chain has TRBV30 and TRBJ1-6; the D gene is possibly TRBD1 (5 bases). From germline, CDR1 is GTSNPN and CDR2 SVGIG (reference sequence). Between the trimmed V and J ends, which lost 0 bases and 7 bases, there was a span of 16 bases. The length of the CDR3 is 16 residues. The CDR3 DNA reads TGTGCCTGGAGTGTAGGCCCTTCTAGGGGCAATTCACCCCTCCACTTT. It translates to CAWSVGPSRGNSPLHF. The full variable domain, its missing parts supplied by reference TRBV30 and TRBJ1-6, is SQTIHQWPATLVQPVGSPLSLECTVEGTSNPNLYWYRQAAGRGLQLLFYSVGIGQISSEVPQNLSASRPQDRQFILSSKKLLLSDSGFYLCAWSVGPSRGNSPLHFGNGTRLTVT.

This chain joins TRBV30 and TRBJ2-3, with 7 bases aligning to TRBD2. This CDR3 spans 15 amino acids. The germline V gene has CDR1 GTSNPN and CDR2 SVGIG (reference sequence). Losses at the gene ends were 2 bases for V and 5 bases for J; bases not matched to a gene: 10. The CDR3 nucleotides read TGTGCCTGGAGTCAACCATCTAGCGGTAGAGATACGCAGTATTTT. This sequence encodes CAWSQPSSGRDTQYF. Based on the CDR3 plus reference TRBV30 and TRBJ2-3, the full variable domain is SQTIHQWPATLVQPVGSPLSLECTVEGTSNPNLYWYRQAAGRGLQLLFYSVGIGQISSEVPQNLSASRPQDRQFILSSKKLLLSDSGFYLCAWSQPSSGRDTQYFGPGTRLTVL.

The rearrangement joins TRBV5-1 to TRBJ1-1; D might be TRBD1 (6 bases). The CDR3 has 13 residues. The germline CDR1 and CDR2 sequences are SGHRS and YFSETQ. V was clipped by 6 bases and J by 2 bases, with 11 bases between them. CDR3 coding DNA: TGCGCCAGCATCGGACAGTCTAACACTGAAGCTTTCTTT. Its translation is CASIGQSNTEAFF.

J is TRBJ2-5 and V is TRBV14; D might be TRBD1 (5 bases). V was shortened by 4 bases and J by 4 bases, with 7 bases between the two germline ends. The CDR3 totals 12 residues. The germline gives CDR1 SGHDN, CDR2 FVKESK. The CDR3 protein is CASSLRGETQYF. DNA of the CDR3: TGTGCCAGCAGCCTTAGGGGAGAGACCCAGTACTTC.

The chain carries TRBV6-5 and TRBJ1-1, with D tentatively TRBD1 (6 bases). The CDR3 extends over 13 amino acids. The germline V gene has CDR1 MNHEY and CDR2 SVGAGI. Deletions cut 7 bases from V and 5 bases from J, with 14 bases between. The CDR3 coding sequence is TGTGCCAGCATTCGGGGGGGCGGGACTGAAGCTTTCTTT. It encodes CASIRGGGTEAFF.

The J gene is TRBJ2-5, the V gene TRBV5-5, with 15 nucleotides matching TRBD2. With 4 bases clipped from V and 2 bases from J, the junction kept 12 bases outside the gene matches. CDR1 and CDR2 (germline): SGHKS, YYEKEE (reference sequence). The CDR3 sequence is 19 residues long. The CDR3 loop reads CASSLLPGLAGGRQETQYF. The CDR3 DNA sequence: TGTGCCAGCAGCCTTCTCCCGGGACTAGCGGGAGGACGTCAAGAGACCCAGTACTTC.

This chain uses TRBV30 with TRBJ2-2; 7 bases agree with TRBD1. CDR3 length: 14 residues. With 0 bases clipped from V and 6 bases from J, the junction kept 4 bases outside the gene matches. Per the germline V gene, CDR1 is GTSNPN and CDR2 is SVGIG (reference sequence). Here the CDR3 DNA reads TGTGCCTGGAGTGTACACCAGGGGGCCGGGGAGCTGTTTTTT. This translates into CAWSVHQGAGELFF.

V gene TRBV6-2 or TRBV6-3 combines with J gene TRBJ2-7; TRBD2 agrees at 8 bases. The CDR3 is made up of 17 amino acids. Trimming took 2 bases from V and 3 from J; bases not matched to a gene: 12. Germline CDR1 is MNHEY and CDR2 is SVGEGT. CDR3 bases: TGTGCCAGCAGTTACAGGCAGTTTAGCGGGAACCTCTACGAGCAGTACTTC. Translating it yields CASSYRQFSGNLYEQYF.

The chain employs TRBV7-8 and TRBJ2-1; D is uncertain. The germline gives CDR1 SGHVS, CDR2 FQNEAQ. V was shortened by 5 bases and J by 10 bases, with 12 bases between the two germline ends. This CDR3 contains 12 residues. This CDR3 reads CASSPTSAEQFF. The CDR3 DNA reads as TGTGCCAGCAGCCCCACTTCCGCGGAGCAGTTCTTC. Supplemented by reference TRBV7-8 and TRBJ2-1, the full variable domain reads GAGVSQSPRYKVAKRGQDVALRCDPISGHVSLFWYQQALGQGPEFLTYFQNEAQLDKSGLPSDRFFAERPEGSVSTLKIQRTQQEDSAVYLCASSPTSAEQFFGPGTRLTVL.

This chain links TRBV3-1 (or the pseudogene TRBV3-2) with TRBJ2-7; D is undetermined. The CDR3 is 15 amino acids. Germline V gene sequence: CDR1 LGHDT, CDR2 YNNKEL (reference sequence). V was cut by 4 bases and J by 3 bases, with 16 bases left in between. The CDR3 region has the DNA TGTGCCAGCAGCCCTTCAGACCTAGGATTCTACGAGCAGTACTTC. This translates into CASSPSDLGFYEQYF.

CDR3 in amino acids: CASSHYGTVNEKLFF. CDR3 nucleotide sequence: TGTGCCAGCAGCCATTACGGGACAGTTAATGAAAAACTGTTTTTT. This chain uses TRBV4-2 with TRBJ1-4; 7 bases agree with TRBD1. Germline V gene data show CDR1 as LGHNA and CDR2 as YNFKEQ. After removal of 3 bases from V and 4 bases from J, the junction contained 5 bases not matched to a gene. CDR3 length equals 15 residues.

The gene calls are TRBV4-3 and TRBJ2-2; TRBD2 is a possible D gene (6 bases). Trimming cost V 1 base and J 6 bases, with 15 bases left between them. CDR3 length equals 16 residues. Germline V gene data show CDR1 as LGHNA and CDR2 as YSLEER. CDR3 nucleotides: TGCGCCAGCAGCCAAGTTGGAGGGCCAATGTCCGGGGAGCTGTTTTTT. Its translation: CASSQVGGPMSGELFF.

This rearrangement joins TRBV6-2 or TRBV6-3 to TRBJ1-5; 9 bases fit TRBD1. This CDR3 contains 17 residues. Losses at the gene ends were 3 bases for V and 6 bases for J; bases not matched to a gene: 12. The germline CDR1 and CDR2 sequences are MNHEY and SVGEGT. In DNA form, the CDR3 reads TGTGCCAGCAGTTATCCCACCCCGACAGGGGGAAGTCAGCCCCAGCATTTT. Its translation is CASSYPTPTGGSQPQHF.

This clone came up once. The V call is TRBV5-1, the J call TRBJ2-2; 13 bases are a match to TRBD2. V lost 8 bases and J lost 5; bases outside the gene matches: 6. The germline gives CDR1 SGHRS, CDR2 YFSETQ. CDR3 length: 15 residues. The CDR3 nucleotides read TGCGCCAGTCACGGACTAGCGGGAGCGACCGGGGAGCTGTTTTTT. Protein sequence: CASHGLAGATGELFF.

V gene TRBV10-3 combines with J gene TRBJ2-7; D is ambiguous. Germline V CDR1 and CDR2: ENHRY, SYGVKD. The CDR3 is made up of 13 amino acids. The V end lost 8 bases, the J end lost 3 bases, and 14 bases lay between the germline ends. CDR3 in DNA: TGTGCCATCGGAGTGGCGTTGAACTACGAGCAGTACTTC. This translates into CAIGVALNYEQYF.

The chain has TRBV10-3 and TRBJ2-7; 7 nucleotides align to TRBD1. Germline values: CDR1 ENHRY, CDR2 SYGVKD. The CDR3 totals 15 residues. J was trimmed by 1 base and V by 1 base; bases with no gene match: 4. This CDR3 is CAISEYRGTSYEQYF. Written as DNA, the CDR3 is TGTGCCATCAGTGAGTACAGGGGCACTTCCTACGAGCAGTACTTC.

The CDR3 here is CASGQPGAGAQETQYF. CDR3 sequence (DNA): TGTGCTAGTGGTCAGCCTGGAGCGGGAGCACAAGAGACCCAGTACTTC. This chain joins TRBV12-5 and TRBJ2-5; 8 nucleotides line up with TRBD2. The ends lost 5 bases at V and 2 bases at J; junction bases unmatched: 10. The germline gives CDR1 LGHNT, CDR2 FRNRAP. The CDR3 length is 16 residues. The full variable domain, completed using reference TRBV12-5 and TRBJ2-5, is DARVTQTPRHKVTEMGQEVTMRCQPILGHNTVFWYRQTMMQGLELLAYFRNRAPLDDSGMPKDRFSAEMPDATLATLKIQPSEPRDSAVYFCASGQPGAGAQETQYFGPGTRLLVL.